The T cell receptor beta chain described here comes from a study of CD8 T cells in Susac syndrome. This clonotype was observed a few times. Random hexamers primed reverse transcription of roughly 0.5 to 1 ug RNA. Amplification of the TCR beta CDR3 was carried out by immunoSEQ multiplex PCR, which spanned a total of 54 Vbeta and 13 Jbeta segments. TCRdb re-derived calls from the immunoSEQ multiplex PCR reads in MiXCR, one entry per CDR3 protein. This sample has a few hundred thousand distinct CDR3 sequences, with just under 95% found just once. Germline V gives CDR1 SGHTA, CDR2 FQGNSA. This CDR3 is built from 15 residues. The V gene lost 0 bases and the J gene lost 5 bases, with 11 bases spanning the gap.

The clonotype comes from a human donor with multiple sclerosis. The sequenced material came from CD4+ T cells from PBMCs. The genes are TRBV7-2 and TRBJ1-5, with D tentatively TRBD1 (6 bases). The CDR3 here is CASSLAAGAHQPQHF. The CDR3 nucleotides read TGTGCCAGCAGCTTAGCGGCAGGGGCTCATCAGCCCCAGCATTTT.